The T cell receptor beta chain under discussion was sequenced for a study of somatic mutations in cytotoxic T cells in rheumatoid arthritis. Sequencing used immunoSEQ multiplex PCR; TCRdb keeps in-frame clones, though not all of them. The table includes 25,000 to 30,000 clones, about 87% detected once. Germline assignment: CDR1 SGHAT and CDR2 FQNNGV. The V end was cut by 4 bases, the J end by 2 bases, with 17 bases between. The CDR3 has 16 residues. This chain uses TRBV11-2 with TRBJ1-1; D might be TRBD1 (5 bases). The sequencing sample was made of CD8+ T cells sorted from blood. The TCR comes from an adult with rheumatoid arthritis. CDR3 loop: CASSSIPRDGNTEAFF. In nucleotides, the CDR3 is TGTGCCAGCAGCTCAATACCGCGGGACGGCAACACTGAAGCTTTCTTT. Drawing the rest from reference TRBV11-2 and TRBJ1-1, the complete variable domain is EAGVAQSPRYKIIEKRQSVAFWCNPISGHATLYWYQQILGQGPKLLIQFQNNGVVDDSQLPKDRFSAERLKGVDSTLKIQPAKLEDSAVYLCASSSIPRDGNTEAFFGQGTRLTVV.